This TCR beta chain is from a study of shared clonotypes between healthy human individuals. Study outcomes and limitations: Measured sharing among donors was expected to vary with sequencing depth.

There are many counts of this clone. Antigen specificity is unknown. The assay used deep level. Measured with immunoSEQ multiplex PCR; TCRdb has only the in-frame clones, and not every one. The sample carries fewer than 600,000 clones, around 76% recorded once. Genomic DNA for unsorted samples was obtained from approximately 100 million PBMCs. The CDR3 consists of 14 residues. Per the germline V gene, CDR1 is SEHNR and CDR2 is FQNEAQ (reference sequence). With 1 base removed from V and 1 base from J, the gap between germline ends came to 8 bases. The TCR sequence derives from a woman aged 40 to 55 in good health. Some clones in this sample may be carry-over from other donors' samples. The sequenced sample consisted of PBMCs. This rearrangement joins TRBV7-9 to TRBJ2-7; TRBD1 is a possible D gene (5 bases). As DNA, the CDR3 is TGTGCCAGCAGCTTAGTGTCAGGGTCCTACGAGCAGTACTTC. Translation: CASSLVSGSYEQYF.